This record concerns one T cell receptor beta chain sequence. No antigen is known for it. One junction end disagrees with the germline gene, perhaps due to a read error. This record belongs to a study of CD8 T cells in ankylosing spondylitis. The CDR3 runs 20 residues. CDR1 is DFQATT, CDR2 SNEGSKA, per germline (reference sequence). Notes on the study in general: Blood of patients with ankylosing spondylitis appeared to be characterized by a TCR beta motif of eight highly homologous variants.

One entry per CDR3 protein, called by TCRdb with MiXCR from the 5' RACE reads. The table records around 300,000 distinct CDR3 sequences, roughly 11% of them present only once. Sequenced material: blood, either unsorted or a sorted T cell fraction (not recorded which). The origin of this receptor is a female donor with ankylosing spondylitis or in good health (not recorded which). The V call is TRBV20-1, the J call TRBJ2-1; 11 nucleotides line up with TRBD2. The CDR3 region is CCAREGPGTSGPSSYNEQFF. CDR3 in DNA: TGCTGTGCTAGAGAAGGTCCCGGGACTAGCGGACCTAGCTCCTACAATGAGCAGTTCTTC.